What follows are 23 T cell receptor beta chains derived from one specimen sequenced in a study of Ad26.COV2.S vaccination and SARS-CoV-2 variants. TCRdb's table, derived via immunoSEQ multiplex PCR, lists solely in-frame clones and lacks some. The repertoire includes about 350,000 clones, approximately 85% of them detected once, and around 3.3% sits in the top ten. Treatment given: approximately 18 received Ad26.COV2.S at low or high dose, single or two shots; about 5 received placebo; per-sample allocation not given. Samples were taken on day 63 after the first vaccine or placebo injection. The sample in question was peripheral blood, obtained in a trial of Ad26.COV2.S vaccine versus placebo. The receptors shown here come from a person aged 18-60 years who received the Ad26.COV2.S COVID-19 vaccine or a placebo.

This chain uses TRBV5-1 with TRBJ2-1, with D perhaps assigned TRBD1 or TRBD2 (6 bases each). With 3 bases removed from V and 3 bases from J, the gap between germline ends came to 16 bases. CDR1 is SGHRS, CDR2 YFSETQ, per germline. The CDR3 covers 16 residues. This CDR3 reads CASSSGLGGGYNEQFF. DNA of the CDR3: TGCGCCAGCAGCTCAGGGTTGGGGGGCGGCTACAATGAGCAGTTCTTC.

The V call is TRBV6-2 or TRBV6-3, the J call TRBJ2-2; TRBD2 matches at 10 bases. V lost 4 bases and J lost 0; bases outside the gene matches: 5. Germline CDR1 reads MNHEY; CDR2 reads SVGEGT. This CDR3 has 17 amino acids. The CDR3 DNA sequence: TGTGCCAGCAGTTGGTTAGCGGGGGGCTCGAACACCGGGGAGCTGTTTTTT. Residues: CASSWLAGGSNTGELFF.

The gene calls are TRBV11-2 and TRBJ1-4, with D tentatively TRBD1 (6 bases). Per the germline V gene, CDR1 is SGHAT and CDR2 is FQNNGV. CDR3 length: 15 amino acids. V was clipped by 1 base and J by 4 bases, with 10 bases between them. The CDR3 DNA reads as TGTGCCAGCAGCTTAGGGACCAGGGGTAATGAAAAACTGTTTTTT. Translated: CASSLGTRGNEKLFF.

This rearrangement joins TRBV5-4 to TRBJ1-1; 8 bases agree with TRBD1. V lost 5 bases, J lost 3 bases, and 9 bases stayed unmatched. Germline V gene data show CDR1 as SGHNT and CDR2 as YYREEE (reference sequence). This CDR3 is 15 amino acids long. This CDR3 reads CASSLLDRVDTEAFF. The CDR3 DNA sequence: TGTGCCAGCAGTTTGTTGGACAGGGTGGACACTGAAGCTTTCTTT.

The chain uses TRBV19 and TRBJ1-2, with no clear D. This CDR3 has 15 residues. V was shortened by 1 base and J by 3 bases, with 12 bases between the two germline ends. The germline V gene encodes CDR1 LNHDA and CDR2 SQIVND (reference sequence). CDR3 nucleotide sequence: TGTGCCAGTAGTATAGGCGGGCTAGTCGACTATGGCTACACCTTC. This gives the protein CASSIGGLVDYGYTF.

Here the CDR3 DNA reads TGTGCCAGCAGCATGACAGACGGGGAGCTGTTTTTT. Its translation is CASSMTDGELFF. The chain joins TRBV9 to TRBJ2-2; tentatively, D is TRBD1 (5 bases). V was cut by 4 bases and J by 7 bases, with 8 bases left in between. CDR1 SGDLS and CDR2 YYNGEE come from the germline V gene. This CDR3 is built from 12 residues. Filled out from reference TRBV9 and TRBJ2-2, the complete variable domain reads DSGVTQTPKHLITATGQRVTLRCSPRSGDLSVYWYQQSLDQGLQFLIQYYNGEERAKGNILERFSAQQFPDLHSELNLSSLELGDSALYFCASSMTDGELFFGEGSRLTVL.

This clone has just one count. The chain is built from TRBV21-1 and TRBJ2-1; whether TRBD2, the table's D call, matches the DNA was not checked. TRBV21-1 is described as a pseudogene. The CDR3 is 17 residues long. DNA of the CDR3: TGTGCCAGCACCCGGGAGGTAGGCCGCAACCCGGTGTCTGAGCAGTTCTTC. Translation: CASTREVGRNPVSEQFF.

This clone was seen a few times. The chain joins TRBV19 to TRBJ1-4; D is ambiguous. Germline lookup yields CDR1 LNHDA and CDR2 SQIVND (reference sequence). The ends were cut back, 1 base at V and 4 bases at J, with 4 bases in the middle. The CDR3 runs 13 residues. CDR3 sequence reads: CASSIAVNEKLFF. DNA for the CDR3: TGTGCCAGTAGTATAGCAGTTAATGAAAAACTGTTTTTT.

As to this clone: The same CDR3 can be traced to other DNA sequences in this sample. The chain combines TRBV7-2 with TRBJ2-7; D tentatively fits TRBD1 or TRBD2 (5 bases each). The CDR3 is made up of 12 amino acids. Germline V CDR1 and CDR2: SGHTA, FQGNSA. Trimming cost V 5 bases and J 7 bases, with 12 bases left between them. For the CDR3, the DNA is TGTGCCAGCAGCCTGAGGGGTAGTGAGCAGTACTTC. It translates to CASSLRGSEQYF.

The chain employs TRBV3-1 (or the pseudogene TRBV3-2) and TRBJ2-7; TRBD1 aligns across 8 bases. In germline, CDR1 is LGHDT, CDR2 YNNKEL (reference sequence). Trimming removed 0 bases from V and 4 bases from J; junction bases left unmatched: 2. CDR3 size: 14 residues. The CDR3, as DNA: TGTGCCAGCAGCCAAGACAGGGGGCTTTACGAGCAGTACTTC. Translated: CASSQDRGLYEQYF.

The chain links TRBV6-2 or TRBV6-3 to TRBJ2-7; tentative D call: TRBD2 (6 bases). Germline V gives CDR1 MNHEY, CDR2 SVGEGT. This CDR3 comprises 14 residues. V dropped 7 bases and J dropped 3 bases, with 16 bases sitting between them. In nucleotides, the CDR3 is TGTGCCAGCACCCCCACCGGGACTCACTACGAGCAGTACTTC. Amino acids: CASTPTGTHYEQYF.

The sample holds many counts of this clone. V is TRBV7-2 and J is TRBJ1-4; the D gene is possibly TRBD1 (5 bases). Germline CDR1 is SGHTA and CDR2 is FQGNSA. V dropped 1 base and J dropped 8 bases, with 11 bases sitting between them. CDR3 length: 14 residues. CDR3 residues: CASSLGQGKEKLFF. Here the CDR3 DNA reads TGTGCCAGCAGCTTAGGGCAGGGCAAGGAAAAACTGTTTTTT. Filled out from reference TRBV7-2 and TRBJ1-4, the complete variable domain reads GAGVSQSPSNKVTEKGKDVELRCDPISGHTALYWYRQSLGQGLEFLIYFQGNSAPDKSGLPSDRFSAERTGGSVSTLTIQRTQQEDSAVYLCASSLGQGKEKLFFGSGTQLSVL.

This clone occurred a few times. The rearrangement joins TRBV19 to TRBJ1-5; no firm D call. The CDR3 extends over 16 amino acids. Looked up from germline, CDR1 is LNHDA and CDR2 is SQIVND (reference sequence). Trimming took off 3 bases at V and 0 bases at J, with 12 bases between the two ends. CDR3 protein: CASSMAEEYSNQPQHF. CDR3 in DNA: TGTGCCAGTAGTATGGCCGAAGAGTATAGCAATCAGCCCCAGCATTTT. Filled out from reference TRBV19 and TRBJ1-5, the complete variable domain reads DGGITQSPKYLFRKEGQNVTLSCEQNLNHDAMYWYRQDPGQGLRLIYYSQIVNDFQKGDIAEGYSVSREKKESFPLTVTSAQKNPTAFYLCASSMAEEYSNQPQHFGDGTRLSIL.

J is TRBJ2-2 and V is TRBV5-4; D not certain. This CDR3 comprises 12 residues. Germline V gene lookup returns CDR1 SGHNT and CDR2 YYREEE (reference sequence). With 4 bases removed from V and 5 bases from J, the gap between germline ends came to 6 bases. The CDR3 sequence: CASSVKTGELFF. The DNA of the CDR3 is TGTGCCAGCAGCGTGAAAACCGGGGAGCTGTTTTTT. Drawing the rest from reference TRBV5-4 and TRBJ2-2, the complete variable domain is ETGVTQSPTHLIKTRGQQVTLRCSSQSGHNTVSWYQQALGQGPQFIFQYYREEENGRGNFPPRFSGLQFPNYSSELNVNALELDDSALYLCASSVKTGELFFGEGSRLTVL.

The genes are TRBV10-3 and TRBJ2-1, with 11 bases fitting TRBD2. CDR1 is ENHRY and CDR2 is SYGVKD in the germline V gene. This CDR3 comprises 18 residues. J lost 0 bases, V lost 6 bases, and 10 bases had no gene match. CDR3 sequence (DNA): TGTGCCATCAGCAAACCGGGACTAGCGGACCTCTCCTACAATGAGCAGTTCTTC. Its translation is CAISKPGLADLSYNEQFF.

DNA for the CDR3: TGTGCCAGCAGCGCAACAGGGAAGGCTGGAAACACCATATATTTT. It is translated as CASSATGKAGNTIYF. This chain links TRBV7-9 with TRBJ1-3, with D maybe TRBD1 (6 bases). V was cut by 5 bases and J by 2 bases, with 13 bases left in between. CDR3 length: 15 amino acids. CDR1 and CDR2 from the germline V gene are SEHNR and FQNEAQ (reference sequence).

About this clone itself: This likely came from a read error, as a far larger clone is one base away. The gene calls are TRBV5-6 and TRBJ2-7, with D perhaps being TRBD1 or TRBD2 (5 bases each). Germline V CDR1 and CDR2: SGHDT, YYEEEE. Trimming took 3 bases from V and 3 from J, leaving 10 bases between them. This CDR3 contains 13 residues. The CDR3 loop is CASSSGPSYEQYF. In DNA form, the CDR3 reads TGTGCCAGCAGCTCGGGACCCAGCTACGAGCAGTACTTC.

The V and J genes are TRBV7-9 and TRBJ1-2; 9 positions agree with TRBD1. This CDR3 contains 14 residues. Germline assignment: CDR1 SEHNR and CDR2 FQNEAQ (reference sequence). Trimming took 0 bases from V and 4 from J; bases not matched to a gene: 0. The CDR3 DNA reads as TGTGCCAGCAGCTTAGCGGACAGGGGCTATGGCTACACCTTC. It yields the protein CASSLADRGYGYTF.

The chain has TRBV11-2 and TRBJ1-3; D is unclear. The CDR3 spans 14 residues. The germline V gene has CDR1 SGHAT and CDR2 FQNNGV. V lost 2 bases to trimming and J lost 4 bases, with 9 bases between them. As DNA, the CDR3 is TGTGCCAGCAGCTTAACCCCGCGGGGAAACACCATATATTTT. Protein: CASSLTPRGNTIYF. The whole variable domain, remainder taken from reference TRBV11-2 and TRBJ1-3, is EAGVAQSPRYKIIEKRQSVAFWCNPISGHATLYWYQQILGQGPKLLIQFQNNGVVDDSQLPKDRFSAERLKGVDSTLKIQPAKLEDSAVYLCASSLTPRGNTIYFGEGSWLTVV.

The V and J genes are TRBV30 and TRBJ2-1; 11 nucleotides match TRBD2. CDR1 is GTSNPN and CDR2 is SVGIG in the germline V gene (reference sequence). This CDR3 comprises 13 residues. With 2 bases clipped from V and 6 bases from J, the junction kept 0 bases outside the gene matches. The DNA of the CDR3 is TGTGCCTGGAGTCTAGCGGGAGGCAATGAGCAGTTCTTC. Protein: CAWSLAGGNEQFF. Full variable domain (missing parts from reference TRBV30 and TRBJ2-1): SQTIHQWPATLVQPVGSPLSLECTVEGTSNPNLYWYRQAAGRGLQLLFYSVGIGQISSEVPQNLSASRPQDRQFILSSKKLLLSDSGFYLCAWSLAGGNEQFFGPGTRLTVL.

The rearrangement joins TRBV27 to TRBJ2-1; D is ambiguous. This CDR3 has 16 amino acids. Germline values: CDR1 MNHEY, CDR2 SMNVEV (reference sequence). The V and J ends lost 3 bases and 4 bases respectively, with 16 bases between them. The CDR3 here is CASSLARSVGYNEQFF. The DNA for the CDR3 is TGTGCCAGCAGTTTGGCCCGGAGTGTCGGATACAATGAGCAGTTCTTC.

V is TRBV7-9 and J is TRBJ1-1; weak D call: TRBD1 (5 bases). The CDR3 runs to 15 residues. V lost 4 bases, J lost 0 bases, and 12 bases lay in between. Germline CDR1 SEHNR, CDR2 FQNEAQ (reference sequence). The CDR3 here is CASSSRQNLNTEAFF. In DNA form, the CDR3 reads TGTGCCAGCAGCTCGAGACAGAACTTGAACACTGAAGCTTTCTTT.

The CDR3 is CASSLPYARPEQYF. In nucleotides, the CDR3 is TGTGCCAGCAGCTTACCTTACGCGAGACCCGAGCAGTACTTC. The chain employs TRBV7-9 and TRBJ2-7; D unresolved. This CDR3 is built from 14 residues. Germline lookup yields CDR1 SEHNR and CDR2 FQNEAQ (reference sequence). V lost 2 bases to trimming and J lost 6 bases, with 14 bases between them.